These 8 T cell receptor beta chains came from one sample sequenced in a study of shared clonotypes between healthy human individuals. Libraries were prepared by immunoSEQ multiplex PCR; TCRdb keeps only in-frame clonotypes and omits some of them. Among hundreds of thousands of clones listed, around 78% were seen once. The sample was memory CD4+ T cells sorted from blood. Subset given: CD45RA-negative fraction. These receptors came from a woman in her 30s in good health.

The V and J genes are TRBV19 and TRBJ2-3; no reliable D call. Trimming took off 5 bases at V and 7 bases at J, with 10 bases between the two ends. The CDR3 is 12 residues long. Germline loops: CDR1 LNHDA, CDR2 SQIVND (reference sequence). This chain's CDR3 is CASSPTAYTQYF. CDR3 sequence (DNA): TGTGCCAGTAGTCCGACCGCGTATACGCAGTATTTT.

The rearrangement links TRBV19 to TRBJ2-5; D unresolved. The germline V gene encodes CDR1 LNHDA and CDR2 SQIVND (reference sequence). The CDR3 loop spans 13 amino acids. Deletions cut 3 bases from V and 5 bases from J, with 10 bases between. CDR3: CASSIGVGETQYF. The CDR3 DNA follows: TGTGCCAGTAGTATTGGAGTAGGGGAGACCCAGTACTTC. Together with reference TRBV19 and TRBJ2-5, the CDR3 gives the full variable domain: DGGITQSPKYLFRKEGQNVTLSCEQNLNHDAMYWYRQDPGQGLRLIYYSQIVNDFQKGDIAEGYSVSREKKESFPLTVTSAQKNPTAFYLCASSIGVGETQYFGPGTRLLVL.

In its sample, this clone was seen a few times. V and J are TRBV6-5 and TRBJ2-7; 9 bases match TRBD1. Germline V CDR1 and CDR2: MNHEY, SVGAGI. V gave up 4 bases and J gave up 0 bases; unmatched junction bases: 7. The CDR3 loop spans 16 amino acids. The DNA of the CDR3 is TGTGCCAGCAGTTCCGGCACAGGGGGCGGCTCCTACGAGCAGTACTTC. This sequence encodes CASSSGTGGGSYEQYF.

This chain links TRBV4-2 with TRBJ1-2; weak D call: TRBD1 (5 bases). The germline gives CDR1 LGHNA, CDR2 YNFKEQ. Trimming cost V 0 bases and J 4 bases, with 12 bases left between them. This CDR3 region has 15 residues. CDR3 loop: CASSQEEGVLYGYTF. The CDR3 DNA reads as TGTGCCAGCAGCCAAGAAGAAGGGGTCCTCTATGGCTACACCTTC.

The genes are TRBV11-3 and TRBJ2-5; D is ambiguous. The germline V gene has CDR1 SGHNT and CDR2 YENEEA. This CDR3 is built from 13 residues. V was trimmed by 5 bases and J by 9 bases, leaving 16 bases between them. The CDR3 protein is CASSLHLEEPQYF. The CDR3 DNA sequence: TGTGCCAGCAGCCTACACCTCGAGGAGCCCCAGTACTTC.

This clone has only a few counts. The chain is built from TRBV7-8 and TRBJ1-3; D gene ambiguous. This CDR3 contains 16 residues. In germline, CDR1 is SGHVS, CDR2 FQNEAQ. The V gene lost 4 bases and the J gene lost 3 bases, with 16 bases spanning the gap. The CDR3 here is CASSSRTEAFGNTIYF. The CDR3 DNA reads as TGTGCCAGCAGCTCCCGGACTGAGGCTTTTGGAAACACCATATATTTT.

This clone was seen only once. This sequence joins TRBV5-1 and TRBJ2-1; D possibly corresponds to TRBD2 (7 bases). Deletions cut 0 bases from V and 1 base from J, with 14 bases between. The CDR3 loop spans 17 amino acids. The germline V gene encodes CDR1 SGHRS and CDR2 YFSETQ. This CDR3 is CASSLAGGQVSYNEQFF. The DNA for the CDR3 is TGCGCCAGCAGCTTGGCCGGGGGGCAAGTATCCTACAATGAGCAGTTCTTC.

The J gene is TRBJ1-3, the V gene TRBV7-8; a weak D match, TRBD1 (6 bases). The CDR3 sequence is 16 residues long. Trimming cost V 0 bases and J 4 bases, with 13 bases left between them. CDR1 and CDR2 from the germline V gene are SGHVS and FQNEAQ. In nucleotides, the CDR3 is TGTGCCAGCAGCTTAGCGAAGACAGGAATCGGAAACACCATATATTTT. It specifies CASSLAKTGIGNTIYF.